This entry concerns a single T cell receptor (beta chain). Its antigen is unknown. The primer mix had 60 Vbeta and 13 Jbeta primers. Some clones are missing from TCRdb's copy, which holds only in-frame ones; the method was immunoSEQ multiplex PCR. In the table there are 150,000 to 200,000 clones, around three quarters of which are singletons. These data are taken from a study of cytomegalovirus exposure and HLA in healthy donors. The wider study: As an earlier analysis found, roughly 170 million T cells yielded 90 million to 140 million unique TCR beta sequences.

The V end was cut by 0 bases, the J end by 2 bases, with 18 bases between. CDR1 GTSNPN and CDR2 SVGIG come from the germline V gene (reference sequence). The CDR3 is 17 residues long. Broader study findings: By a later analysis, the bulk of CMV-associated TCR beta chains appeared HLA-restricted. Some TCR beta chains (164 of them) were listed as cytomegalovirus-associated.

The gene calls are TRBV30 and TRBJ2-3, with a weak D call TRBD2 (5 bases). What was sequenced was PBMCs. This sequence originates from a young woman in good health and CMV-seropositive. CDR3 in amino acids: CAWSVLRLAVPTDTQYF. The CDR3 DNA reads as TGTGCCTGGAGTGTTCTCCGTCTAGCTGTCCCCACAGATACGCAGTATTTT.